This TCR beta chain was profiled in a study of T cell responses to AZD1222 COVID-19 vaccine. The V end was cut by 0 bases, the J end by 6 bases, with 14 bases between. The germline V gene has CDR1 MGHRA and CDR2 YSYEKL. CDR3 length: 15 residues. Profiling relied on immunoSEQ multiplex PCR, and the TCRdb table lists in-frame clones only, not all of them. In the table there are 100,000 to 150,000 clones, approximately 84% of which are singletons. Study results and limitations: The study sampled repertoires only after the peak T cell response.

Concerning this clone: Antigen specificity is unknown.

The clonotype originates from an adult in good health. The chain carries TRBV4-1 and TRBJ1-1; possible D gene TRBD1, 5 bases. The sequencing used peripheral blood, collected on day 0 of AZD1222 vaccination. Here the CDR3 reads CASSQDRFRDPEAFF. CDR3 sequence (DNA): TGCGCCAGCAGCCAAGATCGGTTCCGGGACCCTGAAGCTTTCTTT.